Each of the 26 T cell receptor beta chains below was sequenced from the same sample in a study of T cell responses to AZD1222 COVID-19 vaccine. Clones were sequenced by immunoSEQ multiplex PCR, and TCRdb holds only the in-frame ones, with some missing. The sample lists about 140,000 clones; around 90% were seen once. The sequences come from peripheral blood, collected on day 0 of AZD1222 vaccination. The receptors originated from an adult in good health.

The chain has TRBV5-6 and TRBJ1-2; 7 bases map to TRBD1. V lost 7 bases and J lost 4; bases outside the gene matches: 7. Germline assignment: CDR1 SGHDT and CDR2 YYEEEE. This CDR3 has 13 amino acids. CDR3 protein: CASSETGIYGYTF. The CDR3 region has the DNA TGTGCCAGCTCAGAGACAGGGATCTATGGCTACACCTTC.

This rearrangement joins TRBV4-3 to TRBJ2-2; D might be TRBD2 (6 bases). The CDR3 spans 16 residues. Germline assignment: CDR1 LGHNA and CDR2 YSLEER. Trimming removed 1 base at V and 2 bases at J, with 11 bases between. The chain's CDR3 is CASSQASDYNTGELFF. The CDR3 DNA is TGCGCCAGCAGCCAAGCGTCGGACTACAACACCGGGGAGCTGTTTTTT.

The chain couples TRBV18 to TRBJ2-1; possible D gene TRBD2, 6 bases. Germline CDR1 is KGHSH and CDR2 is LQKENI. This CDR3 comprises 17 residues. V gave up 2 bases and J gave up 6 bases, with 20 bases separating them. Written as DNA, the CDR3 is TGTGCCAGCTCACCAGATCTTATCGGGGGAAGTGGCAATGAGCAGTTCTTC. Amino acid sequence: CASSPDLIGGSGNEQFF.

This chain links TRBV7-2 with TRBJ1-2; tentatively, D is TRBD1 (6 bases). The ends were cut back, 4 bases at V and 0 bases at J, with 15 bases in the middle. The CDR3 is 16 residues long. The germline V gene has CDR1 SGHTA and CDR2 FQGNSA. CDR3 coding DNA: TGTGCCAGCAGCTGGCAACAGGGATGGGCTAACTATGGCTACACCTTC. This codes for CASSWQQGWANYGYTF.

The chain combines TRBV11-2 with TRBJ2-1; D is unclear. V was pared by 2 bases and J by 0 bases, with 8 bases between. Germline CDR1 reads SGHAT; CDR2 reads FQNNGV. The CDR3 runs to 15 residues. The CDR3 region is CASSLSTLSYNEQFF. The CDR3 coding sequence is TGTGCCAGCAGCTTATCTACACTCTCCTACAATGAGCAGTTCTTC.

The chain links TRBV7-9 to TRBJ1-2; D unclear. From germline, CDR1 is SEHNR and CDR2 FQNEAQ (reference sequence). The CDR3 is made up of 14 amino acids. V lost 7 bases, J lost 4 bases, and 16 bases lay in between. The CDR3 protein is CASTLNVGIYGYTF. The CDR3 DNA sequence: TGTGCCAGCACCTTGAATGTCGGAATCTATGGCTACACCTTC.

The V call is TRBV7-2, the J call TRBJ2-7; 9 bases agree with TRBD1. The V and J ends lost 4 bases and 3 bases, in that order; junction bases with no gene match: 4. Germline-derived CDR1 and CDR2 are SGHTA and FQGNSA. This CDR3 has 14 amino acids. CDR3 DNA sequence: TGTGCCAGCAGCTCCGACAGGGGGATCTACGAGCAGTACTTC. Translation: CASSSDRGIYEQYF.

V gene TRBV6-2 or TRBV6-3 combines with J gene TRBJ2-1; no clear D gene. V lost 5 bases and J lost 6, with 17 bases in between. The CDR3 loop spans 15 amino acids. Germline-derived CDR1 and CDR2 are MNHEY and SVGEGT. The CDR3 DNA reads as TGTGCCAGCAGTCGGCAACCCCGGGTAGGCAATGAGCAGTTCTTC. It translates to CASSRQPRVGNEQFF.

The gene calls are TRBV2 and TRBJ2-7; 10 bases map to TRBD2. Trimming at V came to 4 bases and at J to 1 base, leaving 4 bases not matched to a gene. CDR3 length: 15 amino acids. CDR1 and CDR2 from the germline V gene are SNHLY and FYNNEI. CDR3 protein: CASSVSSGGSYEQYF. The CDR3 nucleotides read TGTGCCAGCAGTGTCTCTAGCGGGGGTTCCTACGAGCAGTACTTC. The whole variable domain, filled in from reference TRBV2 and TRBJ2-7, reads EPEVTQTPSHQVTQMGQEVILRCVPISNHLYFYWYRQILGQKVEFLVSFYNNEISEKSEIFDDQFSVERPDGSNFTLKIRSTKLEDSAMYFCASSVSSGGSYEQYFGPGTRLTVT.

As for this clone: Within the sample, other DNA sequences also encode this same CDR3. The rearrangement uses TRBV19 and TRBJ2-1; no firm D call. The CDR3 has 13 residues. Deletions cut 3 bases from V and 2 bases from J, with 5 bases between. Germline V gene lookup returns CDR1 LNHDA and CDR2 SQIVND (reference sequence). The DNA for the CDR3 is TGTGCCAGTAGTATCTTGGCCTACAATGAGCAGTTCTTC. It encodes CASSILAYNEQFF.

The rearrangement links TRBV5-3 to TRBJ2-1; the D gene is possibly TRBD1 (5 bases). TRBV5-3 is labeled an ORF, and its function is uncertain. Deletions cut 0 bases from V and 7 bases from J, with 14 bases between. CDR3 length equals 15 residues. The CDR3 DNA reads TGTGCCAGAAGCTTGGTAGTCTGGGGCACGAATGAGCAGTTCTTC. It yields the protein CARSLVVWGTNEQFF.

The chain combines TRBV9 with TRBJ1-2; TRBD1 might be the D (6 bases). The germline V and J ends were trimmed by 4 bases and 0 bases, with 10 bases remaining between them. Germline assignment: CDR1 SGDLS and CDR2 YYNGEE. This CDR3 is built from 14 residues. CDR3 in amino acids: CASSSRTANYGYTF. CDR3 nucleotides: TGTGCCAGCAGCTCAAGGACAGCTAACTATGGCTACACCTTC.

The chain couples TRBV5-7 to TRBJ1-1; D ambiguous. TRBV5-7 is treated as an ORF (open reading frame) with a function not yet certain. This CDR3 contains 13 residues. The V and J ends lost 0 bases and 5 bases respectively, with 8 bases between them. The CDR3 here is CASSLELGTEAFF. The CDR3 DNA reads as TGTGCCAGCAGCTTGGAGTTAGGGACTGAAGCTTTCTTT.

The genes are TRBV15 and TRBJ2-3; D possibly matches TRBD1 or TRBD2 (5 bases each). The germline gives CDR1 LNHNV, CDR2 YYDKDF (reference sequence). This CDR3 spans 16 amino acids. The V and J ends lost 4 bases and 4 bases respectively, with 18 bases between them. The CDR3: CATSKGWSGGPDTQYF. CDR3 nucleotides: TGTGCCACCAGCAAGGGTTGGAGTGGGGGTCCAGATACGCAGTATTTT.

The rearrangement links TRBV6-5 to TRBJ1-1; possible D gene TRBD1, 6 bases. This CDR3 is 14 amino acids long. CDR1 is MNHEY and CDR2 is SVGAGI in the germline V gene. V was clipped by 2 bases and J by 5 bases, with 12 bases between them. The CDR3 here is CASSYLGGGTEAFF. CDR3 DNA sequence: TGTGCCAGCAGTTACCTGGGAGGGGGGACTGAAGCTTTCTTT.

The gene calls are TRBV6-6 and TRBJ1-4; D possibly corresponds to TRBD1 (6 bases). The CDR3 contains 14 residues. V was trimmed by 4 bases and J by 8 bases, leaving 14 bases between them. CDR1 is MNHNY and CDR2 is SVGAGI in the germline V gene (reference sequence). DNA for the CDR3: TGTGCCAGCAGTTTACAGGGAGTAGAAGAAAAACTGTTTTTT. The encoded protein is CASSLQGVEEKLFF.

The chain joins TRBV18 to TRBJ1-2; 10 nucleotides agree with TRBD1. The CDR3 covers 14 residues. CDR1 and CDR2 (germline): KGHSH, LQKENI. V trimming: 2 bases; J trimming: 8 bases; junction bases outside the gene matches: 5. CDR3 in amino acids: CASSPSRDRGGYTF. The CDR3 DNA reads as TGTGCCAGCTCACCATCCCGGGACAGGGGCGGCTACACCTTC.

The chain couples TRBV6-5 to TRBJ1-1; unclear D gene. Germline V gene sequence: CDR1 MNHEY, CDR2 SVGAGI. The CDR3 sequence is 13 residues long. Trimming cost V 5 bases and J 3 bases, with 10 bases left between them. In DNA form, the CDR3 reads TGTGCCAGCAGTATTGAACATTACACTGAAGCTTTCTTT. Translating gives CASSIEHYTEAFF.

As regards this clone: Likely a read error: the CDR3 ends without its conserved phenylalanine or tryptophan. The DNA is omitted, as the CDR3 cannot be located on it reliably, and the CDR3 follows TCRdb's listing. J is TRBJ1-1 and V is TRBV6-5; the table gives TRBD1 as D, unverified against the DNA. CDR1 is MNHEY and CDR2 is SVGAGI in the germline V gene. From its first to its last residue, the CDR3 has 10 amino acids. CDR3: CASSYDRGTV.

This chain uses TRBV6-5 with TRBJ1-4; TRBD1 agrees at 9 bases. J was trimmed by 8 bases and V by 6 bases; bases with no gene match: 4. CDR1 is MNHEY and CDR2 is SVGAGI in the germline V gene. This CDR3 spans 13 amino acids. CDR3 in DNA: TGTGCCAGCAGAACGGGACAGGGCGAAAAACTGTTTTTT. The encoded protein is CASRTGQGEKLFF.

This clone came up once. This chain connects TRBV9 to TRBJ2-2; TRBD1 matches 7 bases. CDR1 and CDR2 from the germline V gene are SGDLS and YYNGEE. The CDR3 covers 18 residues. The ends lost 2 bases at V and 0 bases at J; junction bases unmatched: 10. In nucleotides, the CDR3 is TGTGCCAGCAGCGTCCGGGACAGAGACCCTGCGAACACCGGGGAGCTGTTTTTT. Its protein is CASSVRDRDPANTGELFF.

V gene TRBV29-1 combines with J gene TRBJ2-7; 10 bases are a match to TRBD1. With V trimmed by 7 bases and J by 3 bases, 6 bases remained unmatched. The germline V gene encodes CDR1 SQVTM and CDR2 ANQGSEA. The CDR3 is 13 residues long. CDR3 loop: CSALRDRGYEQYF. The CDR3 coding sequence is TGCAGCGCTCTCCGGGACAGGGGCTACGAGCAGTACTTC.

The rearrangement links TRBV9 to TRBJ1-3; D gene uncertain. Trimming removed 0 bases from V and 3 bases from J, with 13 bases in between. The CDR3 extends over 16 amino acids. In germline, CDR1 is SGDLS, CDR2 YYNGEE. CDR3 protein: CASSVGLGVGGNTIYF. The CDR3 DNA reads TGTGCCAGCAGCGTAGGACTCGGGGTTGGTGGAAACACCATATATTTT.

The CDR3 region has the DNA TGTGCCAGCAGCGTTCTCAGGGGAGTCACTGAAGCTTTCTTT. Translating gives CASSVLRGVTEAFF. The chain has TRBV7-2 and TRBJ1-1; D perhaps matches TRBD1 (6 bases). The CDR3 length is 14 residues. Trimming took 5 bases from V and 4 from J, leaving 14 bases between them. The germline gives CDR1 SGHTA, CDR2 FQGNSA. The whole variable domain, filled in from reference TRBV7-2 and TRBJ1-1, reads GAGVSQSPSNKVTEKGKDVELRCDPISGHTALYWYRQSLGQGLEFLIYFQGNSAPDKSGLPSDRFSAERTGGSVSTLTIQRTQQEDSAVYLCASSVLRGVTEAFFGQGTRLTVV.

The chain links TRBV6-5 to TRBJ2-1, with TRBD1 matching over 7 bases. V was pared by 6 bases and J by 8 bases, with 7 bases of the junction left unmatched. The CDR3 runs to 13 residues. Germline-derived CDR1 and CDR2 are MNHEY and SVGAGI. The CDR3 loop is CASSVDRADEQFF. CDR3 in DNA: TGTGCCAGCAGCGTCGACAGGGCGGATGAGCAGTTCTTC.

The V and J genes are TRBV4-3 and TRBJ2-2, with D perhaps assigned TRBD1 or TRBD2 (5 bases each). The ends were cut back, 3 bases at V and 7 bases at J, with 21 bases in the middle. Per the germline V gene, CDR1 is LGHNA and CDR2 is YSLEER. The CDR3 is 17 amino acids. CDR3 in amino acids: CASSQGPGDPIHGELFF. CDR3 bases: TGCGCCAGCAGCCAGGGACCAGGAGACCCCATTCACGGGGAGCTGTTTTTT.